The source of this T cell receptor (beta chain) is a study of cytomegalovirus exposure and HLA in healthy donors. At the level of the study: The approximately 670 first-cohort repertoires and the approximately 130 validation repertoires shared the same platform, a later analysis reported.

Remarks on this clone: The antigen remains undetermined.

Between the trimmed V and J ends, which lost 4 bases and 0 bases, there was a span of 14 bases. The CDR3 totals 15 residues. Germline loops: CDR1 SGHDT, CDR2 YYEEEE. The validation cohort, a group of 120 or so subjects, included the donors and was separate from the roughly 670-subject first cohort. Study-level results: Many donors shared some public TCRs, even though most TCR sequences were rare. Specificity for CMV antigens was confirmed in vitro for a few of the CMV-associated chains.

Profiling relied on immunoSEQ multiplex PCR, and the TCRdb table lists in-frame clones only, not all of them. The table lists 130,000 to 150,000 clones, less than 90% of them singletons, with about 3.5% in the top ten. The clonotype comes from a woman under 30 in good health and CMV-seropositive. The chain is built from TRBV5-6 and TRBJ2-7; D call uncertain. Specimen: PBMCs. CDR3: CASSPTLGSSYEQYF. For the CDR3, the DNA is TGTGCCAGCAGCCCAACCCTCGGTAGCTCCTACGAGCAGTACTTC.